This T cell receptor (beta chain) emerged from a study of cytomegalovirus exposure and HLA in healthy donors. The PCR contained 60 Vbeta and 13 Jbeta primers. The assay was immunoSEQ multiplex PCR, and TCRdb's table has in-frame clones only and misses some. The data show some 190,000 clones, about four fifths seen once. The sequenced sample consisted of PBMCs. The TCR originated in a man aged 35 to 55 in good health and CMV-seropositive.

The CDR3 bases are TGTGCCAGCAGCGTAGGGAGCGGGAGATGGGGCACAGATACGCAGTATTTT. It specifies CASSVGSGRWGTDTQYF. This chain connects TRBV9 to TRBJ2-3; 8 bases map to TRBD2. CDR1 and CDR2 (germline): SGDLS, YYNGEE. This CDR3 has 17 residues. The J segment lost 1 base and the V segment lost 0 bases, leaving 7 bases of the junction unmatched.